The clone carrying this TCR beta chain was seen a handful of times. The sample is drawn from a study of blood T cell repertoires in COVID-19. The wider study: Samples representing acute and convalescent COVID-19 were sourced from the United States, Italy and Spain. T cells, B-cell-depleted T cells, or PBMCs supplied cDNA or gDNA.

V was shortened by 4 bases and J by 5 bases, with 14 bases between the two germline ends. The CDR3 consists of 13 residues. In germline, CDR1 is SQVTM, CDR2 ANQGSEA. The repertoire was sequenced with immunoSEQ multiplex PCR; TCRdb's copy has only in-frame clones and lacks some. The table lists 65,000 to 85,000 clones, 80% to 90% of them singletons. The sample taken for sequencing was peripheral blood. The chain employs TRBV29-1 and TRBJ1-1, with a tentative D call TRBD1 (5 bases). This clonotype was obtained from a young woman with acute or convalescent COVID-19. This chain's CDR3 is CSVVKGSVTEAFF. CDR3 bases: TGCAGCGTTGTGAAGGGGTCGGTTACTGAAGCTTTCTTT.